The 20 T cell receptor beta chains below come from one sample, sequenced in a study of spatial heterogeneity in lung cancer. General study findings and limits: Tumoral mutation counts were tracked by counts of expanded intratumoral alpha and beta TCRs.

TCRdb re-analysed the 5' RACE reads in MiXCR, keeping a single row per CDR3 protein. The table includes over 10,000 distinct CDR3 sequences, less than 4.5% detected once. The sample's time point: sample taken at primary tumor resection. Their antigens remain unidentified. The specimen was lung tumor tissue, collected at surgery. The receptors were gathered from a male donor with early-stage non-small cell lung cancer.

This clonotype was counted ten times or more. The chain carries TRBV7-9 and TRBJ1-3, with D perhaps TRBD1 (5 bases). This CDR3 region has 15 residues. V was pared by 5 bases and J by 0 bases, with 11 bases between. Germline V CDR1 and CDR2: SEHNR, FQNEAQ (reference sequence). The CDR3 coding sequence is TGTGCCAGCAGCCTACTCGGGACCTCTGGAAACACCATATATTTT. This encodes CASSLLGTSGNTIYF.

This clonotype was observed a handful of times. The chain combines TRBV20-1 with TRBJ2-3; 8 bases map to TRBD1. Germline values: CDR1 DFQATT, CDR2 SNEGSKA (reference sequence). The ends lost 6 bases at V and 3 bases at J; junction bases unmatched: 11. CDR3 length equals 15 residues. The CDR3 DNA follows: TGCAGTGCCCCCAGGGGGCTCGCGAGGACAGATACGCAGTATTTT. Amino acids: CSAPRGLARTDTQYF.

This clonotype was recorded a few times. V is TRBV5-1 and J is TRBJ1-2; tentative D call: TRBD1 (5 bases). Per the germline V gene, CDR1 is SGHRS and CDR2 is YFSETQ. The CDR3 extends over 12 amino acids. V was clipped by 5 bases and J by 5 bases, with 10 bases between them. CDR3 region: CASSLAGYGYTF. The CDR3 region has the DNA TGCGCCAGCAGTCTTGCAGGGTATGGCTACACCTTC.

This clonotype was observed a single time. This could be a read error, since a much larger clone is one nucleotide away. The rearrangement uses TRBV5-4 and TRBJ2-2, with TRBD2 matching over 7 bases. The CDR3 sequence is 15 residues long. Losses at the gene ends were 1 base for V and 5 bases for J; bases not matched to a gene: 5. Germline V gene data show CDR1 as SGHNT and CDR2 as YYREEE (reference sequence). This chain's CDR3 is CASSLTAGRTGELFF. CDR3 nucleotide sequence: TGTGCCAGCAGCTTGACAGCGGGGAGAACCGGGGAGCTGTTTTTT.

This clonotype was counted ten times or more. The chain combines TRBV11-1 with TRBJ1-1; 7 bases are shared with TRBD1. Germline values: CDR1 SGHAT, CDR2 FQDESV (reference sequence). This CDR3 region has 14 residues. Losses at the gene ends were 3 bases for V and 6 bases for J; bases not matched to a gene: 7. Here the CDR3 DNA reads TGTGCCAGCAGCTTCCAGACAGGGATGGCTGAAGCTTTCTTT. Amino acid sequence: CASSFQTGMAEAFF.

This clonotype is medium-sized in the sample. V and J are TRBV5-1 and TRBJ1-2; TRBD1 matches 7 bases. The CDR3 is 14 amino acids. Germline assignment: CDR1 SGHRS and CDR2 YFSETQ. With V trimmed by 0 bases and J by 6 bases, 5 bases remained unmatched. CDR3 sequence: CASSLGNRGDGYTF. The CDR3 DNA is TGCGCCAGCAGCTTGGGGAACAGGGGTGATGGCTACACCTTC.

This clonotype is deemed medium-sized. The chain has TRBV10-3 and TRBJ1-3; 7 positions agree with TRBD1. V was clipped by 10 bases and J by 0 bases; unmatched bases: 3. Per the germline V gene, CDR1 is ENHRY and CDR2 is SYGVKD. The CDR3 has 13 amino acids. The CDR3 bases are TGTGCCACCGGGGACAGCTCTGGAAACACCATATATTTT. Amino acids: CATGDSSGNTIYF.

This clonotype was picked up many times. The chain has TRBV2 and TRBJ1-6, with D possibly matching TRBD1 (5 bases). Germline-derived CDR1 and CDR2 are SNHLY and FYNNEI. This CDR3 is 15 amino acids long. With 6 bases removed from V and 7 bases from J, the gap between germline ends came to 16 bases. The CDR3: CASRGGLSLNSPLHF. In DNA, the CDR3 is TGTGCCAGCAGGGGGGGTCTGTCCCTCAATTCACCCCTCCACTTT.

This clonotype has ten or more counts. The J gene is TRBJ2-5, the V gene TRBV20-1, with D unclear. V lost 0 bases to trimming and J lost 5 bases, with 13 bases between them. Germline V CDR1 and CDR2: DFQATT, SNEGSKA (reference sequence). The CDR3 loop spans 14 amino acids. Written as DNA, the CDR3 is TGCAGTGCTAGAGATCGAAGGTTCGCTGAGACCCAGTACTTC. This translates into CSARDRRFAETQYF.

This clonotype has at least ten counts. This chain links TRBV3-1 with TRBJ2-7; 9 bases fit TRBD1. The germline CDR1 and CDR2 sequences are LGHDT and YNNKEL (reference sequence). The CDR3 contains 14 residues. Trimming took 1 base from V and 13 from J; bases not matched to a gene: 11. The CDR3 is CASSQGVQGQGVYV. CDR3 bases: TGTGCCAGCAGCCAAGGAGTTCAGGGACAGGGTGTTTACGTC.

This clonotype was observed at least ten times. The chain carries TRBV3-1 and TRBJ2-5; D may be TRBD1 or TRBD2 (5 bases each). The CDR3 consists of 16 residues. CDR1 and CDR2 from the germline V gene are LGHDT and YNNKEL (reference sequence). V shed 2 bases and J shed 3 bases, with 16 bases lying between them. CDR3 bases: TGTGCCAGCAGCCAAAGAGGAACGGGGCGCAAAGAGACCCAGTACTTC. Amino acid sequence: CASSQRGTGRKETQYF.

This clonotype was seen many times. The V and J genes are TRBV5-6 and TRBJ2-3, with a possible D match to TRBD1 (6 bases). This CDR3 spans 15 amino acids. V lost 4 bases to trimming and J lost 2 bases, with 14 bases between them. Germline V gives CDR1 SGHDT, CDR2 YYEEEE. The CDR3 spells CASSRGQFHTDTQYF. The DNA of the CDR3 is TGTGCCAGCAGCCGGGGACAATTCCACACAGATACGCAGTATTTT.

By sample share, this clonotype is medium-sized. V gene TRBV5-1 combines with J gene TRBJ2-1, with TRBD2 matching 9 bases. The CDR3 totals 16 residues. V trimming: 3 bases; J trimming: 7 bases; junction bases outside the gene matches: 11. In germline, CDR1 is SGHRS, CDR2 YFSETQ. The CDR3, as DNA: TGCGCCAGCAGCTCACATACTAGCGGGCGGAGAAATGAGCAGTTCTTC. Protein: CASSSHTSGRRNEQFF.

The sample holds many counts of this clonotype. The V gene is TRBV18, the J gene TRBJ1-1, with 8 positions matching TRBD1. This CDR3 is 15 amino acids long. V lost 6 bases to trimming and J lost 1 base; unmatched junction nucleotides: 7. Germline loops: CDR1 KGHSH, CDR2 LQKENI. DNA of the CDR3: TGTGCCAGCTCTCGGGGACAGGCCCCGAACACTGAAGCTTTCTTT. The encoded protein is CASSRGQAPNTEAFF.

This clonotype was detected many times. The CDR3 nucleotides read TGTGCCAGCAGTTTATCCCGGGGAGTCTTTGGGAATGAGCAGTTCTTC. Translation: CASSLSRGVFGNEQFF. J is TRBJ2-1 and V is TRBV12-3 or TRBV12-4; TRBD2 might be the D (5 bases). The V end was cut by 2 bases, the J end by 7 bases, with 18 bases between. The CDR3 totals 16 residues.

This clonotype was seen at least ten times. CDR3 loop: CASSLGGTAPEAFF. The CDR3, as DNA: TGCGCCAGCAGCTTGGGTGGGACAGCCCCTGAAGCTTTCTTT. The gene calls are TRBV5-1 and TRBJ1-1; 7 nucleotides align to TRBD1. Germline V gene lookup returns CDR1 SGHRS and CDR2 YFSETQ. This CDR3 has 14 residues. The V and J ends lost 0 bases and 6 bases, in that order; junction bases with no gene match: 5.

This clonotype was recorded at least ten times. The chain couples TRBV7-8 to TRBJ1-2; D gene unclear. V shed 2 bases and J shed 5 bases, with 18 bases lying between them. The germline V gene encodes CDR1 SGHVS and CDR2 FQNEAQ. The CDR3 has 16 amino acids. CDR3: CASSLQVGIRAYGYTF. The CDR3, as DNA: TGTGCCAGCAGCTTACAAGTCGGGATACGGGCTTATGGCTACACCTTC.

As concerns this clonotype: A much bigger clone sits one base away, suggesting this may be a read error. The J gene is TRBJ2-3, the V gene TRBV2; D is unresolved. Germline V lookup: CDR1 SNHLY, CDR2 FYNNEI. This CDR3 spans 11 amino acids. For the CDR3, the DNA is TGTGCCGGCAGTTCCAGAGATACGCAGTATTTT. Protein: CAGSSRDTQYF. Supplemented by reference TRBV2 and TRBJ2-3, the full variable domain reads EPEVTQTPSHQVTQMGQEVILRCVPISNHLYFYWYRQILGQKVEFLVSFYNNEISEKSEIFDDQFSVERPDGSNFTLKIRSTKLEDSAMYFCAGSSRDTQYFGPGTRLTVL.

The chain has TRBV9 and TRBJ2-2; 10 bases agree with TRBD1. Trimming cost V 3 bases and J 4 bases; bases outside gene matches: 3. The germline CDR1 and CDR2 sequences are SGDLS and YYNGEE. The CDR3 extends over 15 amino acids. This CDR3 reads CASSAGDRGTGELFF. In DNA, the CDR3 is TGTGCCAGCAGCGCGGGGGACAGGGGCACCGGGGAGCTGTTTTTT.

Ten or more counts support this clonotype. The chain has TRBV7-2 and TRBJ2-5; D possibly uses TRBD1 or TRBD2 (5 bases each). The V end lost 7 bases, the J end lost 5 bases, and 17 bases lay between the germline ends. The germline V gene encodes CDR1 SGHTA and CDR2 FQGNSA. The CDR3 runs to 14 residues. This CDR3 reads CASTRGSKGETQYF. The CDR3 DNA sequence: TGTGCCAGCACTCGGGGTTCTAAGGGGGAGACCCAGTACTTC. Based on the CDR3 plus reference TRBV7-2 and TRBJ2-5, the full variable domain is GAGVSQSPSNKVTEKGKDVELRCDPISGHTALYWYRQSLGQGLEFLIYFQGNSAPDKSGLPSDRFSAERTGGSVSTLTIQRTQQEDSAVYLCASTRGSKGETQYFGPGTRLLVL.